The 21 T cell receptor beta chains presented below share a single source sample, sequenced in a study of T and B cells in COVID-19 patients. TRB was amplified from around 250-460 ng of blood genomic DNA. TRB rearrangements were amplified by multiplex PCR with BIOMED2 TRB-A/B primers. Using its own MiXCR run on the multiplex PCR reads, TCRdb lists one record per CDR3 protein. The sample contains around 25,000 distinct CDR3 sequences, less than 35% of which appear only once. Specimen: blood. These receptors originate from a human donor who had recovered from COVID-19.

This sequence joins TRBV5-6 and TRBJ2-5; D not resolved. V lost 2 bases and J lost 5, with 13 bases in between. CDR3 length equals 14 residues. Germline CDR1 and CDR2: SGHDT and YYEEEE. In DNA, the CDR3 is TGTGCCAGCAGCTTCTCAGGAACCCCGGAGACCCAGTACTTC. This codes for CASSFSGTPETQYF.

The rearrangement uses TRBV20-1 and TRBJ2-1; TRBD2 matches 8 bases. This CDR3 spans 16 amino acids. The germline V gene has CDR1 DFQATT and CDR2 SNEGSKA (reference sequence). The V gene end was trimmed by 6 bases and the J gene end by 5 bases; junction bases not matched to a gene: 15. CDR3: CSARISGGGRNNEQFF. The CDR3 DNA sequence: TGCAGTGCGAGGATCTCCGGGGGGGGCCGAAACAATGAGCAGTTCTTC.

Many counts were recorded for this clonotype. The chain is built from TRBV12-3 or TRBV12-4 and TRBJ2-1, with 15 bases that match TRBD2. The CDR3 has 16 residues. Trimming took 4 bases from V and 8 from J; bases not matched to a gene: 6. DNA of the CDR3: TGTGCCAGCAGTTCCCAGGGACTAGCGGGAGGTCATGAGCAGTTCTTC. The encoded protein is CASSSQGLAGGHEQFF.

The chain couples TRBV5-6 to TRBJ2-1; D is unclear. Germline CDR1 reads SGHDT; CDR2 reads YYEEEE. The CDR3 is 12 residues long. Trimming left V 0 bases short and J 12 bases short, with 10 bases between. CDR3 DNA sequence: TGTGCCAGCAGCTTGGCCGGCCAGGCGCAGTTCTTC. Its translation: CASSLAGQAQFF.

The V call is TRBV27, the J call TRBJ2-5, with 10 bases matching TRBD1. The junction had 9 bases not matched to a gene; V was cut back by 6 bases and J by 5 bases. The germline V gene has CDR1 MNHEY and CDR2 SMNVEV (reference sequence). The CDR3 runs 15 residues. The CDR3 sequence: CASSMTGGARETQYF. CDR3 DNA sequence: TGTGCCAGCAGCATGACAGGGGGCGCCCGGGAGACCCAGTACTTC.

The J gene is TRBJ2-2, the V gene TRBV28; 8 bases agree with TRBD1. Germline CDR1 and CDR2: MDHEN and SYDVKM. This CDR3 is 16 amino acids long. V shed 2 bases, J shed 3 bases, and the junction held 5 bases outside the gene matches. CDR3 DNA sequence: TGTGCCAGCAGTTTACCCGGACAGGGAGACACCGGGGAGCTGTTTTTT. It translates to CASSLPGQGDTGELFF.

The genes are TRBV20-1 and TRBJ2-1; D might be TRBD2 (5 bases). Germline V gene sequence: CDR1 DFQATT, CDR2 SNEGSKA (reference sequence). The CDR3 extends over 15 amino acids. The V end lost 3 bases, the J end lost 0 bases, and 12 bases lay between the germline ends. CDR3 in amino acids: CSARSRSGSYNEQFF. CDR3 bases: TGCAGTGCTAGGTCCCGAAGCGGCTCCTACAATGAGCAGTTCTTC.

The J gene is TRBJ2-5, the V gene TRBV7-9; 7 bases agree with TRBD1. There are 14 residues in the CDR3. Per the germline V gene, CDR1 is SEHNR and CDR2 is FQNEAQ (reference sequence). V lost 5 bases to trimming and J lost 1 base; unmatched junction nucleotides: 4. The chain's CDR3 is CASSPRDSQETQYF. The CDR3 DNA reads TGTGCCAGCAGCCCAAGGGACAGCCAAGAGACCCAGTACTTC.

This clonotype is labeled medium-sized. The chain employs TRBV29-1 and TRBJ2-3; a possible D gene is TRBD1 (5 bases). Germline V CDR1 and CDR2: SQVTM, ANQGSEA. The CDR3 runs to 13 residues. Deletions cut 4 bases from V and 6 bases from J, with 14 bases between. CDR3 DNA: TGCAGCGTTGCTACCACCGCAGGGGATACGCAGTATTTT. Encoded protein: CSVATTAGDTQYF.

Comment on this clonotype: A junction boundary mismatches the germline segment, possibly from a read error. The chain employs TRBV4-2 and TRBJ2-1, with TRBD2 matching over 9 bases. The CDR3 length is 15 residues. Germline V gives CDR1 LGHNA, CDR2 YNFKEQ. This CDR3 is CASSQKTSGYNEQFF. The CDR3 DNA sequence: TGCGCCAGCAGCCAAAAGACTAGCGGATACAATGAGCAGTTCTTC.

This clonotype has ten or more counts. The gene calls are TRBV6-5 and TRBJ2-7, with D maybe TRBD1 (6 bases). Trimming removed 7 bases from V and 0 bases from J, with 16 bases in between. The CDR3 length is 15 residues. The germline V gene has CDR1 MNHEY and CDR2 SVGAGI. The CDR3 region is CASKSSRGHSYEQYF. The CDR3, as DNA: TGTGCCAGCAAGTCGAGCAGGGGTCACTCCTACGAGCAGTACTTC.

This chain connects TRBV27 to TRBJ2-2; 14 bases align to TRBD2. The germline gives CDR1 MNHEY, CDR2 SMNVEV (reference sequence). This CDR3 is built from 15 residues. Unmatched junction bases numbered 4, after V lost 8 bases and J lost 5 bases. CDR3 sequence (DNA): TGTGCCAGCGGGACTAGCGGGAGAGAGACCGGGGAGCTGTTTTTT. Translation: CASGTSGRETGELFF.

This chain links TRBV6-5 with TRBJ1-1; no clear D gene. V was shortened by 4 bases and J by 6 bases, with 15 bases between the two germline ends. This CDR3 is 14 amino acids long. Germline CDR1 is MNHEY and CDR2 is SVGAGI. For the CDR3, the DNA is TGTGCCAGCAGTTCGGTACCTGGACGGGCTGAAGCTTTCTTT. Translation gives CASSSVPGRAEAFF.

This chain joins TRBV6-2 or TRBV6-3 and TRBJ1-5, with a weak D call TRBD1 (6 bases). V lost 2 bases and J lost 6, with 8 bases in between. The CDR3 contains 13 residues. The germline V gene has CDR1 MNHEY and CDR2 SVGEGT. Here the CDR3 DNA reads TGTGCCAGCAGTTACAGGGGGTTTCAGCCCCAGCATTTT. Encoded protein: CASSYRGFQPQHF.

This clonotype was seen ten or more times. V is TRBV15 and J is TRBJ2-1; the match to TRBD2 covers 7 bases. The CDR3 consists of 15 residues. The germline CDR1 and CDR2 sequences are LNHNV and YYDKDF (reference sequence). V dropped 1 base and J dropped 8; count of bases not matched to a gene: 8. The CDR3 nucleotides are TGTGCCACCAGCAGAGTCCGGACTAGTGTCTATGAGCAGTTCTTC. Translation gives CATSRVRTSVYEQFF.

This clonotype has at least ten counts. V and J are TRBV6-5 and TRBJ1-5; possibly TRBD1 for D (5 bases). There are 14 residues in the CDR3. Trimming stripped 6 bases from V and 4 bases from J, with 13 bases between. Germline V gene data show CDR1 as MNHEY and CDR2 as SVGAGI. The CDR3: CASSRAGDNQPQHF. The CDR3 bases are TGTGCCAGCAGCCGCGCGGGGGATAATCAGCCCCAGCATTTT.

This chain joins TRBV7-2 and TRBJ2-5; TRBD1 matches 8 bases. Germline loops: CDR1 SGHTA, CDR2 FQGNSA. The CDR3 has 16 residues. After removal of 1 base from V and 4 bases from J, the junction contained 8 bases not matched to a gene. The DNA for the CDR3 is TGTGCCAGCAGCTTAGGGGTGGGACAGGTTGGAGAGACCCAGTACTTC. As protein: CASSLGVGQVGETQYF.

This chain uses TRBV5-1 with TRBJ2-2; the D call may be TRBD1 or TRBD2 (5 bases each). The germline gives CDR1 SGHRS, CDR2 YFSETQ. V dropped 0 bases and J dropped 4 bases, with 16 bases sitting between them. The CDR3 covers 17 residues. The CDR3 is CASSLGGSGPSTGELFF. The CDR3 DNA is TGCGCCAGCAGCTTGGGGGGGAGTGGGCCGAGCACCGGGGAGCTGTTTTTT.

This clonotype was counted many times. The chain employs TRBV27 and TRBJ2-1; a weak D match, TRBD2 (6 bases). The V end lost 8 bases, the J end lost 7 bases, and 15 bases lay between the germline ends. CDR1 is MNHEY and CDR2 is SMNVEV in the germline V gene (reference sequence). This CDR3 contains 13 residues. CDR3 coding DNA: TGTGCCAGCCGGGACTCTCGTGGGAATGAGCAGTTCTTC. It encodes CASRDSRGNEQFF.

The table lists this clonotype with many counts. V and J are TRBV6-5 and TRBJ2-1, with no clear D. The germline V and J ends were trimmed by 6 bases and 2 bases, with 14 bases remaining between them. This CDR3 region has 15 residues. Germline V gene lookup returns CDR1 MNHEY and CDR2 SVGAGI. Here the CDR3 DNA reads TGTGCCAGCAGCATACAGACGCGGACCTACAATGAGCAGTTCTTC. Residues: CASSIQTRTYNEQFF.

The table lists this clonotype with a few counts. V and J are TRBV6-5 and TRBJ1-4, with TRBD1 as a possible D gene (6 bases). V was clipped by 6 bases and J by 0 bases, with 11 bases between them. This CDR3 has 15 residues. Per the germline V gene, CDR1 is MNHEY and CDR2 is SVGAGI. CDR3 bases: TGTGCCAGCAGAGGACAGCCTGCAACTAATGAAAAACTGTTTTTT. Translating it yields CASRGQPATNEKLFF.